These T cell receptor beta chains were read from a single sample in a study of cytomegalovirus exposure and HLA in healthy donors. Profiled with immunoSEQ multiplex PCR; TCRdb holds only in-frame clones, not every one. The table has approximately 150,000 clones, about four fifths seen once. Sequenced material: PBMCs. The receptors originated from a man aged 50-60 years in good health and CMV-seropositive. The conserved cysteine and the conserved F or W are not part of the CDR3 here. Each record gives: V gene, clone size, CDR3 length, J gene, CDR3 protein. Clone size, where shown, is once, few, many, or a class for clones that have expanded.

V gene: TRBV28; clone size: few; CDR3 length: 13; J gene: TRBJ2-7; CDR3 protein: ASSLKLPVFYEQY
V gene: TRBV5-6; clone size: -; CDR3 length: 12; J gene: TRBJ2-7; CDR3 protein: ASGTSGTSYEQY
V gene: TRBV5-6; clone size: -; CDR3 length: 9; J gene: TRBJ2-7; CDR3 protein: ASSLLNEQY
V gene: TRBV9; clone size: few; CDR3 length: 12; J gene: TRBJ2-3; CDR3 protein: ASSVVPSTDTQY
V gene: TRBV6-1; clone size: -; CDR3 length: 13; J gene: -; CDR3 protein: ASRVTGTGDYEQY
V gene: TRBV11-2; clone size: -; CDR3 length: 14; J gene: TRBJ1-3; CDR3 protein: ASSLGGSEPGNTIY
V gene: TRBV18; clone size: few; CDR3 length: 13; J gene: TRBJ1-2; CDR3 protein: ASSPVAGPANGYT
V gene: TRBV5-6; clone size: -; CDR3 length: 10; J gene: TRBJ1-1; CDR3 protein: ASSYRGPQAF
V gene: TRBV28; clone size: -; CDR3 length: 12; J gene: TRBJ1-1; CDR3 protein: ASRMTYSNTEAF
V gene: TRBV5-1; clone size: -; CDR3 length: 13; J gene: TRBJ2-1; CDR3 protein: ASRPGTSGNNEQF
V gene: TRBV15; clone size: -; CDR3 length: 16; J gene: TRBJ2-1; CDR3 protein: ATSRVGLAELSYNEQF
V gene: TRBV5-4; clone size: -; CDR3 length: 13; J gene: TRBJ1-2; CDR3 protein: ASSLAGAGAYGYT
V gene: TRBV5-1; clone size: few; CDR3 length: 12; J gene: -; CDR3 protein: ASSPTGTRHEQY
V gene: TRBV5-1; clone size: -; CDR3 length: 13; J gene: TRBJ2-2; CDR3 protein: ASSSIGQTTGELF
V gene: TRBV5-1; clone size: -; CDR3 length: 14; J gene: TRBJ2-3; CDR3 protein: ASSLGFGQGADTQY
V gene: TRBV10-3; clone size: -; CDR3 length: 13; J gene: TRBJ2-7; CDR3 protein: ATGTSDGSSYEQY
V gene: TRBV5-1; clone size: -; CDR3 length: 12; J gene: TRBJ1-5; CDR3 protein: ASSLGQLNQPQH
V gene: TRBV27; clone size: -; CDR3 length: 10; J gene: TRBJ2-2; CDR3 protein: ASAHGERELF
V gene: TRBV11-1; clone size: -; CDR3 length: 14; J gene: TRBJ2-7; CDR3 protein: ASSSPPDRVSYEQY
V gene: TRBV30; clone size: -; CDR3 length: 12; J gene: TRBJ2-5; CDR3 protein: AWSPPQRQETQY
V gene: TRBV5-1; clone size: -; CDR3 length: 12; J gene: TRBJ2-3; CDR3 protein: ASSLSRSTDTQY
V gene: TRBV28; clone size: -; CDR3 length: 12; J gene: TRBJ2-1; CDR3 protein: ASSLIPSNNEQF
V gene: TRBV30; clone size: -; CDR3 length: 12; J gene: TRBJ2-7; CDR3 protein: AWSVRPSAGEQY
V gene: TRBV28; clone size: -; CDR3 length: 12; J gene: TRBJ1-2; CDR3 protein: ASSSNRVYYGYT
V gene: TRBV5-8; clone size: -; CDR3 length: 16; J gene: TRBJ1-5; CDR3 protein: ASSIRTGRGSSNQPQH
V gene: TRBV28; clone size: -; CDR3 length: 13; J gene: TRBJ2-7; CDR3 protein: ASSRSTRYSYEQY
V gene: TRBV15; clone size: few; CDR3 length: 11; J gene: TRBJ2-1; CDR3 protein: ATSGTSVNEQF
V gene: TRBV5-1; clone size: few; CDR3 length: 13; J gene: TRBJ1-1; CDR3 protein: ASSLYEQGGTEAF
V gene: TRBV6-1; clone size: -; CDR3 length: 12; J gene: TRBJ2-7; CDR3 protein: ASSRLAGAYEQY
V gene: TRBV6-6; clone size: -; CDR3 length: 13; J gene: TRBJ2-7; CDR3 protein: ANSYLTGRNYEQY
V gene: TRBV4-1; clone size: -; CDR3 length: 16; J gene: TRBJ2-7; CDR3 protein: ASSQPSGVGDGVEEQY
V gene: TRBV4-1; clone size: -; CDR3 length: 12; J gene: TRBJ1-3; CDR3 protein: ASSRSTEANTIY
V gene: TRBV5-1; clone size: -; CDR3 length: 11; J gene: TRBJ2-7; CDR3 protein: ASSPGLAREQY
V gene: TRBV7-9; clone size: few; CDR3 length: 14; J gene: TRBJ2-7; CDR3 protein: ASSLVLGRGSYEQY
V gene: TRBV5-5; clone size: -; CDR3 length: 11; J gene: TRBJ1-1; CDR3 protein: ASSLGALTEAF
V gene: TRBV4-1; clone size: -; CDR3 length: 15; J gene: TRBJ1-5; CDR3 protein: ASSQGPRGQRNQPQH
V gene: TRBV6-4; clone size: -; CDR3 length: 14; J gene: TRBJ1-5; CDR3 protein: ASSAGTGEGNQPQH
V gene: TRBV29-1; clone size: -; CDR3 length: 12; J gene: TRBJ1-1; CDR3 protein: SVEALTGHTEAF
V gene: TRBV6-1; clone size: -; CDR3 length: 11; J gene: TRBJ2-5; CDR3 protein: ASRVGQGETQY
V gene: TRBV7-2; clone size: -; CDR3 length: 15; J gene: TRBJ2-1; CDR3 protein: ASSLRTSGSSYNEQF
V gene: TRBV19; clone size: -; CDR3 length: 12; J gene: TRBJ2-7; CDR3 protein: ASSISGTNYEQY
V gene: TRBV19; clone size: -; CDR3 length: 11; J gene: TRBJ1-2; CDR3 protein: ASARATNYGYT
V gene: TRBV10-3; clone size: -; CDR3 length: 11; J gene: TRBJ2-7; CDR3 protein: AIFSSTSGEQY
V gene: TRBV6-5; clone size: once; CDR3 length: 12; J gene: TRBJ2-5; CDR3 protein: ASSSTGFQETQY
V gene: TRBV18; clone size: once; CDR3 length: 13; J gene: TRBJ2-7; CDR3 protein: ASSPRDRGTYEQY
V gene: TRBV14; clone size: -; CDR3 length: 13; J gene: TRBJ2-7; CDR3 protein: ASSQSRALTYEQY
V gene: TRBV4-2; clone size: -; CDR3 length: 14; J gene: TRBJ2-7; CDR3 protein: ASSQDEREGSNEQY
V gene: TRBV27; clone size: -; CDR3 length: 12; J gene: TRBJ2-5; CDR3 protein: ASSPTLGVETQY
V gene: TRBV2; clone size: -; CDR3 length: 12; J gene: TRBJ1-5; CDR3 protein: ASSWGSLNQPQH
V gene: TRBV4-2; clone size: few; CDR3 length: 18; J gene: TRBJ2-3; CDR3 protein: ASSQVRGMTTSGSPDTQY
V gene: TRBV27; clone size: -; CDR3 length: 13; J gene: TRBJ1-1; CDR3 protein: ASSLYGEANTEAF
V gene: TRBV6-6; clone size: -; CDR3 length: 11; J gene: TRBJ2-1; CDR3 protein: ASSLSEAGEQF
V gene: TRBV5-4; clone size: -; CDR3 length: 10; J gene: TRBJ2-1; CDR3 protein: ASSPTGNEQF
V gene: TRBV27; clone size: once; CDR3 length: 11; J gene: TRBJ1-5; CDR3 protein: ASSKTSIQPQH